Sequencing of this TCR beta chain was carried out in a study of cytomegalovirus exposure and HLA in healthy donors. At the level of the study: Of all 400 or so donors who were genotyped, around 82% belonged to the Caucasian-associated ancestry cluster.

General study findings and limits: According to a later analysis, most TCR beta chains associated with CMV appeared HLA-restricted. One later analysis reportedly identified an Asian-associated ancestry cluster that showed fewer N-insertions than the 666-donor mean.

J lost 0 bases, V lost 3 bases, and 11 bases had no gene match. This CDR3 spans 17 amino acids. Germline assignment: CDR1 MGHDK and CDR2 SYGVNS. For this clone: The antigen remains unidentified. Other nucleotide sequences from this sample produce the same CDR3.

Both 60 Vbeta primers and 13 Jbeta primers went into the PCR. Some clones are missing from TCRdb's copy, which holds only in-frame ones; the method was immunoSEQ multiplex PCR. Here the sample table reports about 30,000 clones. V is TRBV25-1 and J is TRBJ2-7, with 7 bases that match TRBD1. The clonotype was recovered from a female donor in good health and CMV-seronegative. Specimen: PBMCs. The CDR3 nucleotides are TGTGCCAGCAGTGATAACGATCCCCGGGACAGCTCCTACGAGCAGTACTTC. Translation: CASSDNDPRDSSYEQYF.